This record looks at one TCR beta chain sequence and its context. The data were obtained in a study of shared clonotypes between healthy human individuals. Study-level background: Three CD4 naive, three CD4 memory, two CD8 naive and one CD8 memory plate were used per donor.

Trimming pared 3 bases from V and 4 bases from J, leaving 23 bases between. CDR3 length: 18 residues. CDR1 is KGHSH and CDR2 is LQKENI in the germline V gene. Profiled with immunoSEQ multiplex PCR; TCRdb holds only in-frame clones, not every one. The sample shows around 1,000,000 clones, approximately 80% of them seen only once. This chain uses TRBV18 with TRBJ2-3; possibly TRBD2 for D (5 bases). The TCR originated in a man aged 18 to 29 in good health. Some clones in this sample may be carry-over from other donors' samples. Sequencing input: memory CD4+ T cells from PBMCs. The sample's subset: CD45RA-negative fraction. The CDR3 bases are TGTGCCAGCTCACCGCCTCATATTCCAGGAGGTCACGCAGATACGCAGTATTTT. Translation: CASSPPHIPGGHADTQYF.